The clone carrying this T cell receptor beta chain turned up a few times. Its target is not known. The data are from a study of vaccination effects on CD4 cells after COVID-19. TCRdb's table, derived via immunoSEQ multiplex PCR, lists solely in-frame clones and lacks some. The table shows 20,000 to 25,000 clones, with 73% occurring only once. Study-wide results and caveats: From healthy vaccinees, only 1 of 255 vaccine-induced clones also reacted to common cold coronaviruses.

The CDR3 spans 14 residues. Looked up from germline, CDR1 is SNHLY and CDR2 is FYNNEI. V was cut by 6 bases and J by 8 bases, with 16 bases left in between. Viral peptide pools were used in the ViraFEST assay to expand antigen-specific CD4+ T cells, and sequencing came afterward. When around nine days of culture had elapsed, CD4+ T cells were isolated. Each vaccine recipient was nucleocapsid antibody negative and had no prior SARS-CoV-2 infection. Fresh IL-2-containing medium replaced half the medium on days 3 and 7. This sequence originates from a human donor who received a COVID-19 vaccine. J is TRBJ2-2 and V is TRBV2; the D is unclear. Sequencing was performed on CD4+ T cells from PBMCs cultured with HCoV-NL63 spike peptides, taken before COVID-19 vaccination. CDR3 bases: TGTGCCAGCAGCCGCGAAAGACTGCGAGGGGAGCTGTTTTTT. This gives the protein CASSRERLRGELFF.